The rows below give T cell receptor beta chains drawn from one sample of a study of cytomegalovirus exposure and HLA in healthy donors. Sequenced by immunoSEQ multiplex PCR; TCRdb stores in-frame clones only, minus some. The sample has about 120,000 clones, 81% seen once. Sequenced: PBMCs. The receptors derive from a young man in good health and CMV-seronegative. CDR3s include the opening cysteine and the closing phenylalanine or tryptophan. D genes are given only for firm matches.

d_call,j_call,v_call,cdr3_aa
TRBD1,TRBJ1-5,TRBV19,CASSLRQGHQPQHF
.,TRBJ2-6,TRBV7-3,CASSLSSGQGSGANVLTF
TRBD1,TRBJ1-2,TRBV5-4,CASSSGQNYGYTF
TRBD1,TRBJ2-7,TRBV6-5,CASSSAGTDYF
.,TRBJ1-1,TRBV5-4,CASSWGPVNTEAFF
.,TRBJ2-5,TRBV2,CASSEALSLETQYF
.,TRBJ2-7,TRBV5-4,CANSSLTSGEQYF
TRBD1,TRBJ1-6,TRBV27,CASTKNQNRGRKSPLHF
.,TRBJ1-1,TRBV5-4,CASSSGLPLNTEAFF
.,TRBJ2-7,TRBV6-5,CASSLSAGFPWEQYF
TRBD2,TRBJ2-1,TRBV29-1,CSVAGLVYNEQFF
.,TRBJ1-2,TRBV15,CATTKTGSYGYTF
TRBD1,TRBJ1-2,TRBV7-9,CASKGTANYGYTF
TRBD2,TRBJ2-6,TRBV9,CASSVTGLAGGSSGANVLTF
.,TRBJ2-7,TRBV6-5,CASSYRQGVGYEQYF
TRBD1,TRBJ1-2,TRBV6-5,CASSHSSGGAEGYTF
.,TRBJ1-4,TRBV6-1,CASTLRGATNEKLFF
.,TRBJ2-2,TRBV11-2,CASSSLTGKPVGELFF
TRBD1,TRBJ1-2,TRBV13,CASSFRGLHGYTF
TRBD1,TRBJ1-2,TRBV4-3,CASSRKLGQGGGYTF
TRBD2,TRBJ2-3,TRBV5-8,CASSIFGGGTDTQYF
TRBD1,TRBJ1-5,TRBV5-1,CASSAGTGINQPQHF
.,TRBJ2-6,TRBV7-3,CASSLTGAGANVLTF
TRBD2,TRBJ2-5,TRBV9,CASSAAGTSKETQYF
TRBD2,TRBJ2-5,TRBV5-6,CASSERGGETQYF
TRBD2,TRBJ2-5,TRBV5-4,CASSLSGGLQETQYF
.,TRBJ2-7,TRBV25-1,CASSKLAGLSEQYF
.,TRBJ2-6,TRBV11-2,CASSSRTASGANVLTF
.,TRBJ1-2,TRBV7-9,CSSEGGGYYGYTF
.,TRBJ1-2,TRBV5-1,CASSPVLGEDYGYTF
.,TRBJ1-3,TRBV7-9,CSSSPQQISGNTIYF
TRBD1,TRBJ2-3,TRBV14,CASSPYRGTDTQYF
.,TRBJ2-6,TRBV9,CASNQGALGANVLTF
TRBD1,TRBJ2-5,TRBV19,CASSRQQQGAGETQYF
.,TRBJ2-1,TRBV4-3,CASSQDPAGAFNEQFF
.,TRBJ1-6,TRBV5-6,CASSLDSSSSYNSPLHF
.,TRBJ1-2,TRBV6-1,CASSEGLYYGYTF
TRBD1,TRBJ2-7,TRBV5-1,CASSLTGGAYEQYF
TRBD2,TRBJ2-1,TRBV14,CASSQDVRASGGLYNEQFF
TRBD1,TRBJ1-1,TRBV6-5,CASSFSTGDTEAFF
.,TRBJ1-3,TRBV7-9,CATRGGPSSGNTIYF
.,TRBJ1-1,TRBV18,CASSPLTRNTEAFF
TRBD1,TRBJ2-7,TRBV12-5,CASGLVLGTGDYEQYF
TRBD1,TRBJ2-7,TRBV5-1,CASSLGQGVSYEQYF
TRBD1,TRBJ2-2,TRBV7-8,CASSSLGTGVNTGELFF
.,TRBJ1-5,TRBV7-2,CASSLGGDGQPQHF
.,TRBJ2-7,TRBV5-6,CASSEGYEQYF
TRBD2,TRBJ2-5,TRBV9,CASSVAGLAGGQETQYF
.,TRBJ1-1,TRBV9,CASSIAPHTEAFF
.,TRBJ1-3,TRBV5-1,CASSLGSASGNTIYF
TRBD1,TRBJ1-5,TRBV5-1,CASSAAGQEPSSNQPQHF
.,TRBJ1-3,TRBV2,CASSVAGTGNTIYF
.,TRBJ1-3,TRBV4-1,CASSLKGGGAFGDTIYF
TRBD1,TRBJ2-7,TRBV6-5,CASSYSGGQGAGEQYF
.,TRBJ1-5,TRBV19,CASSITGNQPQHF
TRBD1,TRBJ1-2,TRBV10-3,CAIRSGQGVHGYTF
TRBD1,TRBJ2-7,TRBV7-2,CASSFGTGLHEQYF
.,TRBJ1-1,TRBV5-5,CASSIRAGGDTEAFF
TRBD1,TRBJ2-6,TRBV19,CASSDRFGANVLTF